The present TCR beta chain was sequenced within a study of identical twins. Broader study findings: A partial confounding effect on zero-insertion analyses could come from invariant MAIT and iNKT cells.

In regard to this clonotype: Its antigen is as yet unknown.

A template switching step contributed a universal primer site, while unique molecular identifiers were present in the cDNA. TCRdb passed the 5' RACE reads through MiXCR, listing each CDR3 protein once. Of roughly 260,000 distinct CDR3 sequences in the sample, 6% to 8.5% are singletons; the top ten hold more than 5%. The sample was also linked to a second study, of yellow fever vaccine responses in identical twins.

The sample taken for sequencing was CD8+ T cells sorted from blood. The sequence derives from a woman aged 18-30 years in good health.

CDR3 sequence: CAISEGGQRYVYEQYV. DNA for the CDR3: TGTGCCATCAGTGAGGGGGGACAGCGATACGTCTACGAGCAGTACGTC. The chain links TRBV10-3 to TRBJ2-7; TRBD1 matches at 7 bases. The junction had 10 bases not matched to a gene; V was cut back by 2 bases and J by 3 bases. This CDR3 comprises 16 residues. From germline, CDR1 is ENHRY and CDR2 SYGVKD.